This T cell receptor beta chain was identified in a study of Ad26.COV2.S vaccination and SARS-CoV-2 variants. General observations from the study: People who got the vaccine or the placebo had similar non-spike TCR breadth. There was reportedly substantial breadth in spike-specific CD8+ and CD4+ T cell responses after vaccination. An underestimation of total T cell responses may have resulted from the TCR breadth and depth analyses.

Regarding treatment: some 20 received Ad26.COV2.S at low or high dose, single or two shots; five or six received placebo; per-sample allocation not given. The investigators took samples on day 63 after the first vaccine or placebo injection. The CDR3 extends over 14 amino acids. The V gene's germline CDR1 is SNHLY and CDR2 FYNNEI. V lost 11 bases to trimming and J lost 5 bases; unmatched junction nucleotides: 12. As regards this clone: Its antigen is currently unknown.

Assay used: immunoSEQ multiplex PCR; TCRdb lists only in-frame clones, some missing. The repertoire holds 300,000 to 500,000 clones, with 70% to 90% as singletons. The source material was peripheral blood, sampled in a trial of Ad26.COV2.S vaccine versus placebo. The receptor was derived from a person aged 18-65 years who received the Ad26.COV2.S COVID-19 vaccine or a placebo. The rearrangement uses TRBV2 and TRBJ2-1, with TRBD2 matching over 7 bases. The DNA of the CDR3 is TGTGCCTCGAAGCGGGGCTATTGGGACAATGAGCAGTTCTTC. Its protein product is CASKRGYWDNEQFF.